Presented here are 17 T cell receptor beta chains from one specimen sequenced in a study of blood T cell repertoires in COVID-19. Only in-frame clones appear in the TCRdb table, and some are missing; sequencing was by immunoSEQ multiplex PCR. The sample comprises fewer than 350,000 clones, 85% of which are singletons, and roughly 2.5% rests with the top ten. Sequencing was performed on PBMCs or T cells enriched from blood (not recorded which). The receptors originated from a woman aged 45-65 years who had recovered from COVID-19.

The J gene is TRBJ1-1, the V gene TRBV18, with D perhaps TRBD1 (5 bases). V lost 0 bases, J lost 4 bases, and 12 bases lay in between. Per the germline V gene, CDR1 is KGHSH and CDR2 is LQKENI. CDR3 length: 15 residues. This CDR3 reads CASSPPDSRSTEAFF. The CDR3 coding sequence is TGTGCCAGCTCACCACCTGACAGTAGAAGCACTGAAGCTTTCTTT.

V is TRBV15 and J is TRBJ2-3; the D gene is possibly TRBD2 (6 bases). V dropped 1 base and J dropped 3 bases, with 14 bases sitting between them. The CDR3 is 16 residues long. Germline CDR1 LNHNV, CDR2 YYDKDF (reference sequence). The DNA for the CDR3 is TGTGCCACCAGCAGAGCGGGGGACCCGAGGACAGATACGCAGTATTTT. Translating it yields CATSRAGDPRTDTQYF.

The V and J genes are TRBV2 and TRBJ1-2; D is unresolved. This CDR3 has 12 amino acids. Germline-derived CDR1 and CDR2 are SNHLY and FYNNEI. V lost 2 bases, J lost 7 bases, and 8 bases lay in between. The CDR3 region is CASSESAGGYTF. The DNA for the CDR3 is TGTGCCAGCAGTGAAAGTGCAGGTGGCTACACCTTC.

The CDR3 DNA sequence: TGTGCCAGCAGTTACTCACCGGGGACCTACGAGCAGTACTTC. It encodes CASSYSPGTYEQYF. The V and J genes are TRBV6-5 and TRBJ2-7, with D perhaps TRBD2 (5 bases). This CDR3 is 14 amino acids long. From germline, CDR1 is MNHEY and CDR2 SVGAGI. Trimming left V 0 bases short and J 2 bases short, with 8 bases between.

The chain recombines TRBV5-5 with TRBJ1-1; no definite D call. The CDR3 has 15 amino acids. With 0 bases removed from V and 5 bases from J, the gap between germline ends came to 14 bases. The V gene's germline CDR1 is SGHKS and CDR2 YYEKEE (reference sequence). The CDR3 is CASSLEVQLLTEAFF. The CDR3 nucleotides are TGTGCCAGCAGCTTGGAAGTCCAGTTGTTAACTGAAGCTTTCTTT.

The chain employs TRBV6-6 and TRBJ2-1; 7 bases are a match to TRBD2. CDR1 MNHNY and CDR2 SVGAGI come from the germline V gene (reference sequence). Trimming removed 2 bases from V and 3 bases from J; junction bases left unmatched: 4. This CDR3 contains 15 residues. The CDR3 DNA reads TGTGCCAGCAGTTACGCGGGAGTAATCTACAATGAGCAGTTCTTC. It codes for CASSYAGVIYNEQFF.

In this sample, this clone turned up once. V gene TRBV7-3 combines with J gene TRBJ2-2; 8 bases are a match to TRBD1. Germline CDR1 and CDR2: SGHTA and FQGTGA. V trimming: 6 bases; J trimming: 1 base; junction bases outside the gene matches: 4. The CDR3 runs 15 residues. The CDR3 is CASSPDRGNTGELFF. The CDR3 DNA follows: TGTGCCAGCAGTCCCGACAGGGGGAACACCGGGGAGCTGTTTTTT.

The genes are TRBV28 and TRBJ1-4; TRBD1 agrees at 8 bases. V lost 4 bases to trimming and J lost 7 bases; unmatched junction nucleotides: 5. In germline, CDR1 is MDHEN, CDR2 SYDVKM. The CDR3 contains 14 residues. CDR3 nucleotides: TGTGCCAGCAGTTGGACAGGGACGGCTGAAAAACTGTTTTTT. Encoded protein: CASSWTGTAEKLFF.

The V gene is TRBV5-5, the J gene TRBJ2-1; possible D gene TRBD1, 7 bases. The CDR3 spans 16 residues. The V end was cut by 2 bases, the J end by 5 bases, with 17 bases between. The V gene's germline CDR1 is SGHKS and CDR2 YYEKEE (reference sequence). The CDR3 here is CASSLLRAGQNNEQFF. The CDR3 nucleotides read TGTGCCAGCAGCTTACTGAGGGCGGGACAGAACAATGAGCAGTTCTTC.

A single count supports this clone. V gene TRBV30 combines with J gene TRBJ1-3, with D unresolved. The V gene's germline CDR1 is GTSNPN and CDR2 SVGIG (reference sequence). Trimming removed 5 bases from V and 0 bases from J, with 11 bases in between. The CDR3 runs to 14 residues. For the CDR3, the DNA is TGTGCCTGGGGTCACGGTAACTCTGGAAACACCATATATTTT. It specifies CAWGHGNSGNTIYF.

The chain couples TRBV9 to TRBJ2-7; the match to TRBD2 covers 7 bases. CDR1 and CDR2 (germline): SGDLS, YYNGEE. The CDR3 runs to 16 residues. V trimming: 3 bases; J trimming: 3 bases; junction bases outside the gene matches: 12. CDR3: CASSAAAAGELYEQYF. The CDR3 region has the DNA TGTGCCAGCAGCGCCGCGGCGGCGGGAGAACTCTACGAGCAGTACTTC. Full variable domain (missing parts from reference TRBV9 and TRBJ2-7): DSGVTQTPKHLITATGQRVTLRCSPRSGDLSVYWYQQSLDQGLQFLIQYYNGEERAKGNILERFSAQQFPDLHSELNLSSLELGDSALYFCASSAAAAGELYEQYFGPGTRLTVT.

The rearrangement uses TRBV18 and TRBJ2-7; the D gene is possibly TRBD2 (6 bases). The germline CDR1 and CDR2 sequences are KGHSH and LQKENI. V was cut by 3 bases and J by 0 bases, with 12 bases left in between. This CDR3 is 15 amino acids long. Here the CDR3 reads CASSPMGGSSYEQYF. The CDR3 nucleotides are TGTGCCAGCTCACCCATGGGGGGTAGCTCCTACGAGCAGTACTTC.

This clone was counted only a few times. The rearrangement uses TRBV29-1 and TRBJ1-3; D unresolved. V was cut by 6 bases and J by 0 bases, with 12 bases left in between. This CDR3 is 14 amino acids long. The germline gives CDR1 SQVTM, CDR2 ANQGSEA. The CDR3 bases are TGCAGCGTCCTAAGTCAAAGCTCTGGAAACACCATATATTTT. This codes for CSVLSQSSGNTIYF.

This rearrangement joins TRBV15 to TRBJ1-2, with D perhaps TRBD1 (6 bases). This CDR3 comprises 16 residues. V lost 1 base and J 2 bases, leaving 14 bases between the germline ends. Germline V gene lookup returns CDR1 LNHNV and CDR2 YYDKDF (reference sequence). For the CDR3, the DNA is TGTGCCACCAGCAGAGGAGCAGGGGAGGGAAACTATGGCTACACCTTC. As protein: CATSRGAGEGNYGYTF.

The chain carries TRBV28 and TRBJ2-5, with TRBD2 identical over 8 bases. With V trimmed by 7 bases and J by 4 bases, 8 bases remained unmatched. This CDR3 is built from 14 residues. CDR1 is MDHEN, CDR2 SYDVKM, per germline. CDR3 amino acids: CASIPGLAGETQYF. CDR3 bases: TGTGCCAGCATCCCCGGACTAGCCGGAGAGACCCAGTACTTC.

The gene calls are TRBV5-1 and TRBJ1-1; a possible D gene is TRBD1 (5 bases). From germline, CDR1 is SGHRS and CDR2 YFSETQ. The V and J ends lost 5 bases and 0 bases respectively, with 14 bases between them. CDR3 length: 15 amino acids. The CDR3 sequence is CASSSRQSMNTEAFF. As DNA, the CDR3 is TGCGCCAGCAGTTCGAGACAGAGCATGAACACTGAAGCTTTCTTT.

The chain joins TRBV12-3 or TRBV12-4 to TRBJ1-1, with TRBD1 matching over 7 bases. Germline trimming cut 6 bases from V and 8 bases from J; bases unmatched to any gene: 6. This CDR3 comprises 12 residues. CDR3 sequence reads: CASSLRDREAFF. In DNA form, the CDR3 reads TGTGCCAGCAGCCTCCGGGACAGAGAAGCTTTCTTT.